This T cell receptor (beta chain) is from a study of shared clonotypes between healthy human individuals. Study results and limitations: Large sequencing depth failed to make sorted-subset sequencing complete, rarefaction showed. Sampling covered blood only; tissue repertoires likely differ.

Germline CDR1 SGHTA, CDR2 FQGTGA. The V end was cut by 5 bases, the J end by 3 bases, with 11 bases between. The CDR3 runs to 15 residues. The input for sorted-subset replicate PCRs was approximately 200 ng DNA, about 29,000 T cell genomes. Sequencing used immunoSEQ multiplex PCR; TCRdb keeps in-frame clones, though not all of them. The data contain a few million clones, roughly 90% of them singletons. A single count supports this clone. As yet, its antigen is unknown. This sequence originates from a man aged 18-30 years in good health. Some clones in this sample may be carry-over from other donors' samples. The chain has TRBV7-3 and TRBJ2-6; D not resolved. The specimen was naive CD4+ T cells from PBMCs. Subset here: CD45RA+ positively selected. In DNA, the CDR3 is TGTGCCAGCAGCCCCCGGGTCTATGGGGCCAACGTCCTGACTTTC. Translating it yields CASSPRVYGANVLTF.